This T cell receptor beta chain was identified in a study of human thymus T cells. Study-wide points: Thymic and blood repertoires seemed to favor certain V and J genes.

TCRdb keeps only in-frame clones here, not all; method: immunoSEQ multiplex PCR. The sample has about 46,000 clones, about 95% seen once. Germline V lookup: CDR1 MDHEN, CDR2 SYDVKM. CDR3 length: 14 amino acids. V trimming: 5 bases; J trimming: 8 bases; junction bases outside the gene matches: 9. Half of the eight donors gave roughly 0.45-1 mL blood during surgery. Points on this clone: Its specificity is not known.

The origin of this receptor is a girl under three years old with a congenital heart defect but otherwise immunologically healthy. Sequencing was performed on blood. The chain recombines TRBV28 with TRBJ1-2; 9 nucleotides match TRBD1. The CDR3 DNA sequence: TGTGCCAGCAGTGTGGGACAGGGCATTAGAGGCTACACCTTC. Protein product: CASSVGQGIRGYTF.